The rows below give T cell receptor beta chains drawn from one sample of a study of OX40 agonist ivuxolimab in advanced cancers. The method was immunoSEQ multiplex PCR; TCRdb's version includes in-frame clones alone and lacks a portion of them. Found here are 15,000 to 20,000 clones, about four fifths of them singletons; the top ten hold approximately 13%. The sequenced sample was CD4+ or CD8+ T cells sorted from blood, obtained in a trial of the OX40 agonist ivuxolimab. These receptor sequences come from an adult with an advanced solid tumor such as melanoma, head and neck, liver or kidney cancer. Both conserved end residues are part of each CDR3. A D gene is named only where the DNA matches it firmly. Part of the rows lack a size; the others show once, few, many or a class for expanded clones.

CDR3 DNA: TGTGCCAGCAGCCCAGGGACAGGGGCTTCCTACGAGCAGTACTTC; CDR3 protein: CASSPGTGASYEQYF; V gene: TRBV9; clone size: NA; D gene: TRBD1; J gene: TRBJ2-7
CDR3 DNA: TGTGCCAGCAGTTTTCTGCAGGGCAATCAGCCCCAGCATTTT; CDR3 protein: CASSFLQGNQPQHF; V gene: TRBV28; clone size: few; D gene: NA; J gene: TRBJ1-5
CDR3 DNA: TGTGCCAGCAGCCCGGGGGGGTTCCAAGAGACCCAGTACTTC; CDR3 protein: CASSPGGFQETQYF; V gene: TRBV11-3; clone size: NA; D gene: TRBD2; J gene: TRBJ2-5
CDR3 DNA: TGTGCCAGCAGTGTCGGGACAACTGGCTACACCTTC; CDR3 protein: CASSVGTTGYTF; V gene: TRBV6-1; clone size: once; D gene: NA; J gene: TRBJ1-2
CDR3 DNA: TGTGCCAGCAGCCCCAGCACAGGGTCGGCTTCACCCCTCCACTTT; CDR3 protein: CASSPSTGSASPLHF; V gene: TRBV9; clone size: NA; D gene: NA; J gene: TRBJ1-6
CDR3 DNA: TGTGCCAGCAGTTACGGGCTCTCTGGGGCCAACGTCCTGACTTTC; CDR3 protein: CASSYGLSGANVLTF; V gene: TRBV6-6; clone size: once; D gene: NA; J gene: TRBJ2-6
CDR3 DNA: TGTGCCAGCTCGACTCCCGGGAGCGCCGAGCAGTACTTC; CDR3 protein: CASSTPGSAEQYF; V gene: TRBV18; clone size: NA; D gene: NA; J gene: TRBJ2-7
CDR3 DNA: TGTGCCAGCAGCCTGGGCGGGGGAAGCAATCAGCCCCAGCATTTT; CDR3 protein: CASSLGGGSNQPQHF; V gene: TRBV7-2; clone size: NA; D gene: NA; J gene: TRBJ1-5
CDR3 DNA: TGTGCCAGCAGCTTAGAAGGAGGGGGACTAGGAAATGAGCAGTTCTTC; CDR3 protein: CASSLEGGGLGNEQFF; V gene: TRBV7-9; clone size: NA; D gene: TRBD2; J gene: TRBJ2-1
CDR3 DNA: TGTGCCAGCAGCTTAGCGGATTCTGGGGTTGGGGGCTACACCTTC; CDR3 protein: CASSLADSGVGGYTF; V gene: TRBV11-2; clone size: NA; D gene: NA; J gene: TRBJ1-2
CDR3 DNA: TGTGCCAGCAGTGAAAGGGAAGGTACGGCTCCCCCCGAGCAGTACTTC; CDR3 protein: CASSEREGTAPPEQYF; V gene: TRBV6-1; clone size: NA; D gene: NA; J gene: TRBJ2-7